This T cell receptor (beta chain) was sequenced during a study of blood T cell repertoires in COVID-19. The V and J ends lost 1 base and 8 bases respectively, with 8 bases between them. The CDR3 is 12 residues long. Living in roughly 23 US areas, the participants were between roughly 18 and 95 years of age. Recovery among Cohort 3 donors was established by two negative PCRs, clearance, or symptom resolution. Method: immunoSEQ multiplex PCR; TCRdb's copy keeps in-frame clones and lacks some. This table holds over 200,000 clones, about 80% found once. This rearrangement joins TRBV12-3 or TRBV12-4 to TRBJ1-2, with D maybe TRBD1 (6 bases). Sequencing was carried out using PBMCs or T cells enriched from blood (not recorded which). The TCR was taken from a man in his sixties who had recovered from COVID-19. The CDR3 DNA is TGTGCCAGCAGTTTAGACAGGGTAGGCTACACCTTC. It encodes CASSLDRVGYTF.